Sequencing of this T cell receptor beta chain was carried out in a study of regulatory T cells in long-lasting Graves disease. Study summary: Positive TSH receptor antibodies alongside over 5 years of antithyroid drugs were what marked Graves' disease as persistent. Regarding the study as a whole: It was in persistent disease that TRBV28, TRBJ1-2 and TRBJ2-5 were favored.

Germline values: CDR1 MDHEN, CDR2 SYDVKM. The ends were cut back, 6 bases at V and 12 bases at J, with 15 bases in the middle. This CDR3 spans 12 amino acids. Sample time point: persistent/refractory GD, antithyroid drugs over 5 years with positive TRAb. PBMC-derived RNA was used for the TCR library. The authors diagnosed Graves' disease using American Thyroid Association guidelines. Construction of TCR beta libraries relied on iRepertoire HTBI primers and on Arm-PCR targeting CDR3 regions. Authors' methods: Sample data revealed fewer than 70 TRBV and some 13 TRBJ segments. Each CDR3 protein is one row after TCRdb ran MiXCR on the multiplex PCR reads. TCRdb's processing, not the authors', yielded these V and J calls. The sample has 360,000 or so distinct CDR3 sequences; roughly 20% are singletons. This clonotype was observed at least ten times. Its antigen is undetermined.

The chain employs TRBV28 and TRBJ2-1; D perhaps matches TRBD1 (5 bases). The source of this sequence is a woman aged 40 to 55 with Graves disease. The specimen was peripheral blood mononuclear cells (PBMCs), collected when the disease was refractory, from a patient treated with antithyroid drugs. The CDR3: CASRATRQGQFF. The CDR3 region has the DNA TGTGCCAGCAGGGCAACTCGTCAGGGGCAGTTCTTC.